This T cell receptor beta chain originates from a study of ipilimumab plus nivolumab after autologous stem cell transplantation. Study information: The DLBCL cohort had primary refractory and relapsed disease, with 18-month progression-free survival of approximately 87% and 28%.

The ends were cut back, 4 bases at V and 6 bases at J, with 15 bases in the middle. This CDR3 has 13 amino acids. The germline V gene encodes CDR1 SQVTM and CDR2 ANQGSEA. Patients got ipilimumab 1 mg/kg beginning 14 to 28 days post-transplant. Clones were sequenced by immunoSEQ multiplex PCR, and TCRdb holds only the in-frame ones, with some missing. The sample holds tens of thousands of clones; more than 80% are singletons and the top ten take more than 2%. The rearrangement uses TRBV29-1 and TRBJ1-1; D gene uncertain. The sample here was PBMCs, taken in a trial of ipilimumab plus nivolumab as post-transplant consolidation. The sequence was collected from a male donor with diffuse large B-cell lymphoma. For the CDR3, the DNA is TGCAGCGTTGGTCGGGGAGCTAACGCTGAAGCTTTCTTT. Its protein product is CSVGRGANAEAFF.